These 17 T cell receptor beta chains share one sample of origin, sequenced in a study of blood T cell repertoires in COVID-19. Using immunoSEQ multiplex PCR, the repertoire was profiled, and TCRdb retains in-frame clones only, with some absent. This sample yields 400,000 to 450,000 clones, of which about 89% are seen a single time; roughly 1.6% belongs to the top ten. Material: peripheral blood. These receptor sequences come from a middle-aged woman with COVID-19, enrolled during active disease.

V usage is TRBV10-1 and J usage is TRBJ2-1, with TRBD1 matching over 10 bases. From germline, CDR1 is WNHNN and CDR2 SYGVQD (reference sequence). The CDR3 runs 16 residues. The V segment lost 9 bases and the J segment 4 bases; nucleotides outside the gene matches: 12. This CDR3 reads CASTRGGQGKYNEQFF. CDR3 DNA sequence: TGCGCCAGTACCAGGGGGGGACAGGGGAAATACAATGAGCAGTTCTTC.

This rearrangement joins TRBV5-6 to TRBJ1-2; 7 nucleotides agree with TRBD1. Germline loops: CDR1 SGHDT, CDR2 YYEEEE. V was pared by 7 bases and J by 4 bases, with 7 bases of the junction left unmatched. CDR3 size: 13 residues. The DNA of the CDR3 is TGTGCCAGCTCGGGACAGCCCACCTATGGCTACACCTTC. The encoded protein is CASSGQPTYGYTF.

This chain uses TRBV7-9 with TRBJ1-1; D call uncertain. Trimming left V 5 bases short and J 3 bases short, with 7 bases between. The length of the CDR3 is 12 residues. Germline V lookup: CDR1 SEHNR, CDR2 FQNEAQ (reference sequence). CDR3 DNA: TGTGCCAGCAGCGCGGTGTACACTGAAGCTTTCTTT. Its translation is CASSAVYTEAFF. Full variable domain (outside the CDR3, taken from reference TRBV7-9 and TRBJ1-1): DTGVSQNPRHKITKRGQNVTFRCDPISEHNRLYWYRQTLGQGPEFLTYFQNEAQLEKSRLLSDRFSAERPKGSFSTLEIQRTEQGDSAMYLCASSAVYTEAFFGQGTRLTVV.

The chain links TRBV29-1 to TRBJ2-5; the match to TRBD2 covers 8 bases. Germline V gene lookup returns CDR1 SQVTM and CDR2 ANQGSEA. V was clipped by 4 bases and J by 1 base; unmatched bases: 5. The CDR3 contains 14 residues. The CDR3 sequence is CSVVIAGFQETQYF. DNA of the CDR3: TGCAGCGTTGTGATAGCGGGATTCCAAGAGACCCAGTACTTC.

The J gene is TRBJ1-5, the V gene TRBV12-3 or TRBV12-4; a weak D match, TRBD1 (6 bases). The CDR3 loop spans 13 amino acids. V lost 9 bases and J lost 2, with 11 bases in between. The CDR3 nucleotides are TGTGCCAGTTCAGGGGCGCGCAATCAGCCCCAGCATTTT. Translation gives CASSGARNQPQHF.

The CDR3 DNA reads as TGCGCCAGCAGCCCCCGTCCCGGGACAGGCGTTGGGGAAAAACTGTTTTTT. It encodes CASSPRPGTGVGEKLFF. The chain carries TRBV5-1 and TRBJ1-4, with TRBD1 matching 8 bases. Germline trimming cut 4 bases from V and 8 bases from J; bases unmatched to any gene: 16. Germline CDR1 and CDR2: SGHRS and YFSETQ. The CDR3 runs 17 residues.

The chain recombines TRBV5-1 with TRBJ2-1, with D perhaps matching TRBD2 (6 bases). The CDR3 sequence is 15 residues long. The germline gives CDR1 SGHRS, CDR2 YFSETQ. V lost 4 bases to trimming and J lost 8 bases, with 19 bases between them. The DNA for the CDR3 is TGCGCCAGCAGCCCCAGGAGCGGGCAAGAACATGAGCAGTTCTTC. Translating gives CASSPRSGQEHEQFF.

For the CDR3, the DNA is TGTGCCAGCAGCTCTAGGCCCGGGGATGAAAAACTGTTTTTT. Protein product: CASSSRPGDEKLFF. V and J are TRBV4-2 and TRBJ1-4; D gene ambiguous. CDR1 and CDR2 from the germline V gene are LGHNA and YNFKEQ. The V end lost 5 bases, the J end lost 6 bases, and 13 bases lay between the germline ends. The CDR3 sequence is 14 residues long.

CDR3 residues: CASTPGGGLTQYF. Here the CDR3 DNA reads TGTGCCAGCACCCCGGGGGGGGGCCTGACCCAGTACTTC. The chain carries TRBV11-2 and TRBJ2-5, with 8 bases lining up with TRBD2. V was clipped by 7 bases and J by 7 bases; unmatched bases: 8. CDR3 length: 13 residues. Germline assignment: CDR1 SGHAT and CDR2 FQNNGV.

In its sample, this clone was seen once. This chain uses TRBV7-2 with TRBJ1-5; the match to TRBD1 covers 8 bases. The V gene's germline CDR1 is SGHTA and CDR2 FQGNSA. The CDR3 has 16 amino acids. Trimming removed 0 bases from V and 4 bases from J; junction bases left unmatched: 5. The DNA for the CDR3 is TGTGCCAGCAGCTTAGCGAAAGACAGGGGAAATCAGCCCCAGCATTTT. Encoded protein: CASSLAKDRGNQPQHF.

The chain links TRBV9 to TRBJ2-7; 10 nucleotides align to TRBD2. The CDR3 consists of 18 residues. V dropped 3 bases and J dropped 2; count of bases not matched to a gene: 14. Germline V gene data show CDR1 as SGDLS and CDR2 as YYNGEE. The CDR3 is CASSASGAGGLATYEQYF. CDR3 DNA: TGTGCCAGCAGCGCCTCGGGAGCGGGGGGGCTCGCCACCTACGAGCAGTACTTC.

The chain is built from TRBV12-3 or TRBV12-4 and TRBJ2-5; the D is unclear. There are 13 residues in the CDR3. V was trimmed by 3 bases and J by 2 bases, leaving 7 bases between them. The CDR3 DNA is TGTGCCAGCAGTTTTAACACACAAGAGACCCAGTACTTC. It codes for CASSFNTQETQYF.

The CDR3 loop reads CASSWGLSGGQPQHF. CDR3 coding DNA: TGTGCCAGCAGTTGGGGGCTGTCAGGGGGTCAGCCCCAGCATTTT. J is TRBJ1-5 and V is TRBV6-2 or TRBV6-3; 7 positions match TRBD1. Germline CDR1 MNHEY, CDR2 SVGEGT. The CDR3 loop spans 15 amino acids. V dropped 4 bases and J dropped 6; count of bases not matched to a gene: 9.

The chain couples TRBV5-1 to TRBJ1-1; perhaps TRBD1 as D (5 bases). The CDR3 has 14 residues. Germline V lookup: CDR1 SGHRS, CDR2 YFSETQ. Trimming pared 2 bases from V and 2 bases from J, leaving 10 bases between. The CDR3: CASSFGRANTEAFF. CDR3 nucleotides: TGCGCCAGCAGCTTCGGCAGGGCTAACACTGAAGCTTTCTTT. Filled out from reference TRBV5-1 and TRBJ1-1, the complete variable domain reads KAGVTQTPRYLIKTRGQQVTLSCSPISGHRSVSWYQQTPGQGLQFLFEYFSETQRNKGNFPGRFSGRQFSNSRSEMNVSTLELGDSALYLCASSFGRANTEAFFGQGTRLTVV.

This chain connects TRBV7-2 to TRBJ2-1; TRBD2 aligns across 13 bases. Losses at the gene ends were 4 bases for V and 3 bases for J; bases not matched to a gene: 3. CDR1 and CDR2 (germline): SGHTA, FQGNSA. The CDR3 spans 16 residues. The CDR3 region is CASSSGLAGVYNEQFF. CDR3 coding DNA: TGTGCCAGCAGCTCTGGACTAGCGGGAGTCTACAATGAGCAGTTCTTC.

The rearrangement uses TRBV5-8 and TRBJ2-2, with D possibly being TRBD2 (6 bases). CDR3 length: 16 residues. V shed 3 bases and J shed 2 bases, with 14 bases lying between them. Germline values: CDR1 SGHTS, CDR2 YDEGEE. CDR3 protein: CASSYFRGFNTGELFF. CDR3 sequence (DNA): TGTGCCAGCAGCTATTTCCGGGGGTTTAACACCGGGGAGCTGTTTTTT.

This chain uses TRBV30 with TRBJ2-7, with D unclear. Germline loops: CDR1 GTSNPN, CDR2 SVGIG (reference sequence). Trimming removed 2 bases from V and 3 bases from J, with 20 bases in between. This CDR3 contains 16 residues. The CDR3 DNA reads as TGTGCCTGGAGTCACCCTTCGTCGCGGATTAACTACGAGCAGTACTTC. This codes for CAWSHPSSRINYEQYF. Complete variable domain (other parts from reference TRBV30 and TRBJ2-7): SQTIHQWPATLVQPVGSPLSLECTVEGTSNPNLYWYRQAAGRGLQLLFYSVGIGQISSEVPQNLSASRPQDRQFILSSKKLLLSDSGFYLCAWSHPSSRINYEQYFGPGTRLTVT.